This T cell receptor beta chain was recorded in a study of CD8 T cells in ankylosing spondylitis. Whole-study results and caveats: Several of the motif variants were reported before in synovial fluid and blood from reactive arthritis. Relatively rare in peripheral blood, disease-linked clones were also CD8+.

For this clonotype: Its antigen is unknown.

Quantitative 5'-RACE with molecular barcodes generated TCR beta libraries. In TCRdb, the 5' RACE reads were re-called with MiXCR into one record per CDR3 protein. The top ten hold 0.61% of the sample, which has 250,000 or so distinct CDR3 sequences, under 30% seen once. The V gene lost 3 bases and the J gene lost 4 bases, with 12 bases spanning the gap. Germline CDR1 is KGHSH and CDR2 is LQKENI. The CDR3 is 14 amino acids. Material: blood, either unsorted or a sorted T cell fraction (not recorded which). This sequence was found in a male donor with ankylosing spondylitis or in good health (not recorded which). V usage is TRBV18 and J usage is TRBJ1-1; D is possibly TRBD1 (6 bases). This CDR3 is CASSPYREATEAFF. CDR3 DNA sequence: TGTGCCAGCTCACCTTACAGGGAAGCCACTGAAGCTTTCTTT.